What follows are 8 T cell receptor beta chains derived from one specimen sequenced in a study of T cells after yellow fever vaccination. In TCRdb, the 5' RACE reads were re-called with MiXCR into one record per CDR3 protein. Altogether more than 65,000 distinct CDR3 sequences are present, 13% being singletons, with the ten largest covering around 24%. Sequences were derived from CD8+ T cells not binding an NS4B(214-222) dextramer, sorted from PBMCs, sampled 20 to 25 days after the first yellow fever vaccination. The receptor set was obtained from a man aged 18 to 30 who received the YFV17D yellow fever vaccine.

The V gene is TRBV11-2, the J gene TRBJ2-7; TRBD1 might be the D (6 bases). V lost 4 bases, J lost 3 bases, and 16 bases lay in between. The V gene's germline CDR1 is SGHAT and CDR2 FQNNGV. There are 15 residues in the CDR3. Written as DNA, the CDR3 is TGTGCCAGCAGCTCGACAGGATTCCCAGGCTACGAGCAGTACTTC. Amino acid sequence: CASSSTGFPGYEQYF.

The chain employs TRBV9 and TRBJ2-3, with D unclear. The CDR3 consists of 14 residues. CDR1 and CDR2 (germline): SGDLS, YYNGEE. Trimming pared 3 bases from V and 6 bases from J, leaving 14 bases between. CDR3 sequence: CASSGVWGRDTQYF. The CDR3 region has the DNA TGTGCCAGCAGCGGAGTTTGGGGTCGGGATACGCAGTATTTT.

This clonotype was found a few times. The V gene is TRBV20-1, the J gene TRBJ2-7; perhaps TRBD1 as D (5 bases). In germline, CDR1 is DFQATT, CDR2 SNEGSKA (reference sequence). The CDR3 has 15 amino acids. Trimming pared 3 bases from V and 4 bases from J, leaving 19 bases between. Here the CDR3 reads CSASADRVDLYEQYF. CDR3 nucleotide sequence: TGCAGTGCTAGCGCCGACAGAGTGGATCTGTACGAGCAGTACTTC.

This clonotype was seen many times. This chain joins TRBV29-1 and TRBJ2-3; D is undetermined. The CDR3 spans 10 residues. Germline CDR1 and CDR2: SQVTM and ANQGSEA. The ends were cut back, 6 bases at V and 10 bases at J, with 11 bases in the middle. The CDR3 nucleotides read TGCAGCGTAGACGACCCGGCGCAGTATTTT. Protein sequence: CSVDDPAQYF.

This clonotype was counted only a few times. The chain carries TRBV4-1 and TRBJ1-5; D is unclear. V shed 1 base and J shed 7 bases, with 5 bases lying between them. This CDR3 contains 12 residues. Germline CDR1 MGHRA, CDR2 YSYEKL. The DNA of the CDR3 is TGCGCCAGCAGCCAAGGGTACCAGCCCCAGCATTTT. Amino acid sequence: CASSQGYQPQHF.

This clonotype was seen only a few times. The CDR3 DNA sequence: TGTGCCAGCAGGGGCTCGGGCCCAACTAATGAAAAACTGTTTTTT. This encodes CASRGSGPTNEKLFF. The rearrangement joins TRBV12-3 or TRBV12-4 to TRBJ1-4; D gene ambiguous. Trimming cost V 6 bases and J 0 bases, with 11 bases left between them. The CDR3 is made up of 15 amino acids.

The chain recombines TRBV9 with TRBJ1-2; 9 bases agree with TRBD1. Trimming took 3 bases from V and 5 from J; bases not matched to a gene: 5. The CDR3 has 14 amino acids. CDR1 and CDR2 from the germline V gene are SGDLS and YYNGEE. Here the CDR3 DNA reads TGTGCCAGCAGCGCAGGACAGGGGTTTTATGGCTACACCTTC. It codes for CASSAGQGFYGYTF.

This clonotype was picked up a small number of times. The rearrangement joins TRBV9 to TRBJ2-1, with TRBD2 matching 7 bases. From germline, CDR1 is SGDLS and CDR2 YYNGEE. This CDR3 is built from 16 residues. With 2 bases clipped from V and 8 bases from J, the junction kept 13 bases outside the gene matches. This CDR3 is CASSVIPGEGMDEQFF. The CDR3 coding sequence is TGTGCCAGCAGCGTGATTCCGGGGGAGGGAATGGATGAGCAGTTCTTC. Based on the CDR3 plus reference TRBV9 and TRBJ2-1, the full variable domain is DSGVTQTPKHLITATGQRVTLRCSPRSGDLSVYWYQQSLDQGLQFLIQYYNGEERAKGNILERFSAQQFPDLHSELNLSSLELGDSALYFCASSVIPGEGMDEQFFGPGTRLTVL.